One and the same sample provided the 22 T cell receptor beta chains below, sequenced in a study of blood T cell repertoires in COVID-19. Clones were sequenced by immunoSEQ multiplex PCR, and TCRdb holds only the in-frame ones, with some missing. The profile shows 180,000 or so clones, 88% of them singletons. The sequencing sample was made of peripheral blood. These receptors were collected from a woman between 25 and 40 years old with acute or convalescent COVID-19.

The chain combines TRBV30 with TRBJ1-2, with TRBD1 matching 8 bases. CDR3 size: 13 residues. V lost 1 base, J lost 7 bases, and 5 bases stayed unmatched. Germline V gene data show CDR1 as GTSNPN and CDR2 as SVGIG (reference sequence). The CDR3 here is CAWSAGGAGGYTF. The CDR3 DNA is TGTGCCTGGAGTGCAGGGGGCGCGGGTGGCTACACCTTC.

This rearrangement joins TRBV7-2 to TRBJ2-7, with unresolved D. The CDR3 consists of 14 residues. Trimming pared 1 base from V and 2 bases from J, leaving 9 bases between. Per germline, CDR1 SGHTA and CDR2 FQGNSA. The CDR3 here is CASSLVARAYEQYF. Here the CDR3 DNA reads TGTGCCAGCAGCTTAGTAGCCAGAGCCTACGAGCAGTACTTC.

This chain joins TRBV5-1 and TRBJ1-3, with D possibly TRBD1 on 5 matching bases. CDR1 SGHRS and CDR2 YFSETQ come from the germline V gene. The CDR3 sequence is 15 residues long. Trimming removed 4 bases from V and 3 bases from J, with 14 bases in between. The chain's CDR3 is CASSPGQVDGNTIYF. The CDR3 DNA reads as TGCGCCAGCAGCCCCGGACAAGTCGATGGAAACACCATATATTTT.

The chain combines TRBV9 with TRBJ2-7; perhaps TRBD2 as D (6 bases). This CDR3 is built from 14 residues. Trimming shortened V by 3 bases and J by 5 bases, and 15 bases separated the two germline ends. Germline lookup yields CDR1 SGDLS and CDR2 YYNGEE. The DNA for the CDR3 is TGTGCCAGCAGCGCAGCCCCCTCGGGGGACGAGCAGTACTTC. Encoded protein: CASSAAPSGDEQYF.

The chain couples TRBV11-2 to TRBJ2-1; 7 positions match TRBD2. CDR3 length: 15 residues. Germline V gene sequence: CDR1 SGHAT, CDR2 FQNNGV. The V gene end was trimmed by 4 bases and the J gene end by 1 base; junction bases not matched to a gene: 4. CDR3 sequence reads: CASSSPGGSYNEQFF. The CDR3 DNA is TGTGCCAGCAGCTCTCCGGGAGGTTCCTACAATGAGCAGTTCTTC.

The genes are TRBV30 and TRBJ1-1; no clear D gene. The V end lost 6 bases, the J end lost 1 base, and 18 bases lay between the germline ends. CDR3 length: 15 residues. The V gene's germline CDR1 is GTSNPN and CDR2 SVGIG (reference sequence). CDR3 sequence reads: CACPAGPYQNTEAFF. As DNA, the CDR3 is TGTGCCTGCCCCGCGGGCCCCTACCAGAACACTGAAGCTTTCTTT.

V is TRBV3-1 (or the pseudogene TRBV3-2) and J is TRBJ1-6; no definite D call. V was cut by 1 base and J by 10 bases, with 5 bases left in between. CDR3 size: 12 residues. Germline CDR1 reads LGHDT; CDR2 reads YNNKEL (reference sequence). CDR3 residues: CASSQVRSPLHF. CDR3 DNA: TGTGCCAGCAGCCAAGTGCGATCACCCCTCCACTTT.

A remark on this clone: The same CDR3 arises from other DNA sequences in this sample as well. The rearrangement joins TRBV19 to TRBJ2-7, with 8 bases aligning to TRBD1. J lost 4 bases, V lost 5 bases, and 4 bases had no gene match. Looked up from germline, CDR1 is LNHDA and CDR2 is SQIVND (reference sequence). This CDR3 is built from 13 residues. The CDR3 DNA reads TGTGCCAGTAGTGAAGGACAGGGATACGAGCAGTACTTC. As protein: CASSEGQGYEQYF. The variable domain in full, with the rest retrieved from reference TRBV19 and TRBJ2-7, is DGGITQSPKYLFRKEGQNVTLSCEQNLNHDAMYWYRQDPGQGLRLIYYSQIVNDFQKGDIAEGYSVSREKKESFPLTVTSAQKNPTAFYLCASSEGQGYEQYFGPGTRLTVT.

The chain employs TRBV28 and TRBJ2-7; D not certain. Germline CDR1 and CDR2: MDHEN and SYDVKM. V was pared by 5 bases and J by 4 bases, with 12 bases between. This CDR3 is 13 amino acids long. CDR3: CASSPRSVYEQYF. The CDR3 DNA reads TGTGCCAGCAGTCCGAGGTCGGTGTACGAGCAGTACTTC.

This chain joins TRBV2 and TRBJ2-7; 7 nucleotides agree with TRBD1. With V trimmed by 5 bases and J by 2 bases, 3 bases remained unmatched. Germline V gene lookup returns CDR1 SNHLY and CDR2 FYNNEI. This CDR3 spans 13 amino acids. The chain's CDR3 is CASSRQGPYEQYF. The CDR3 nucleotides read TGTGCCAGCAGTAGACAGGGCCCCTACGAGCAGTACTTC.

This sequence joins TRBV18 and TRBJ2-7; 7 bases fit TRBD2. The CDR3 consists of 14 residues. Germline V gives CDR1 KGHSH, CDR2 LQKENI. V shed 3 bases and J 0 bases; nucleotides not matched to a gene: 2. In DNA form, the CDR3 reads TGTGCCAGCTCACCCGGGACTACCTCCTACGAGCAGTACTTC. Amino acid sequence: CASSPGTTSYEQYF.

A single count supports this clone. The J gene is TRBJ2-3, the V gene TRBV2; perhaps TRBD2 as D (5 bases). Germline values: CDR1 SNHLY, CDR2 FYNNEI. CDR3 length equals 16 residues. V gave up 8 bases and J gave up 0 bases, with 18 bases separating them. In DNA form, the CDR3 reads TGTGCCAGCTCACCGGGGATCTGGCCCAGCACAGATACGCAGTATTTT. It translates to CASSPGIWPSTDTQYF. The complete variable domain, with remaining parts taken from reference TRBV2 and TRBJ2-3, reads EPEVTQTPSHQVTQMGQEVILRCVPISNHLYFYWYRQILGQKVEFLVSFYNNEISEKSEIFDDQFSVERPDGSNFTLKIRSTKLEDSAMYFCASSPGIWPSTDTQYFGPGTRLTVL.

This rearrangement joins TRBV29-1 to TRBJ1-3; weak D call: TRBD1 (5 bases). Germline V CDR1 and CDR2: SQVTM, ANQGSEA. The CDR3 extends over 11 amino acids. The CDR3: CSWGVGNTIYF. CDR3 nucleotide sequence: TGCAGTTGGGGGGTTGGAAACACCATATATTTT.

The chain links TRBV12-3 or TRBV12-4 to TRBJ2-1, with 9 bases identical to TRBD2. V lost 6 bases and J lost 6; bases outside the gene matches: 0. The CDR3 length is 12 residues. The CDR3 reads CASRTSGNEQFF. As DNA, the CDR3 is TGTGCCAGCAGGACTAGCGGCAATGAGCAGTTCTTC.

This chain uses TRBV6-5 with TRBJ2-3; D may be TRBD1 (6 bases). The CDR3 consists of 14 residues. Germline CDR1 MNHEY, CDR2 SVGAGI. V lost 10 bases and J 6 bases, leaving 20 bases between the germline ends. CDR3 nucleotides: TGTGCCACCGACCGGGACACCCAGACTGATACGCAGTATTTT. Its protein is CATDRDTQTDTQYF.

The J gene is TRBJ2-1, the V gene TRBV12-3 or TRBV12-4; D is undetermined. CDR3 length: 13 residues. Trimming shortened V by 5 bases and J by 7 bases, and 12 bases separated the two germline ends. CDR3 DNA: TGTGCCAGCAGTCGAACCTCACGGAATGAGCAGTTCTTC. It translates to CASSRTSRNEQFF.

As DNA, the CDR3 is TGTGCCAGCAGTCACAGGGCTCACTACGAGCAGTACTTC. Residues: CASSHRAHYEQYF. The chain combines TRBV28 with TRBJ2-7; tentative D call: TRBD1 (6 bases). Between the trimmed V and J ends, which lost 5 bases and 3 bases, there was a span of 11 bases. The CDR3 sequence is 13 residues long. CDR1 MDHEN and CDR2 SYDVKM come from the germline V gene.

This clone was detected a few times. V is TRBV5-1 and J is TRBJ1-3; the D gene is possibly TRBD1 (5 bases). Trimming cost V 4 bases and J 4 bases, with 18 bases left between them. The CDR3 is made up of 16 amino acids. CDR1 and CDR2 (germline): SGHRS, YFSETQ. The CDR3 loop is CASSPTLAGQGNTIYF. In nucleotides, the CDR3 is TGCGCCAGCAGCCCTACTTTGGCAGGGCAAGGAAACACCATATATTTT.

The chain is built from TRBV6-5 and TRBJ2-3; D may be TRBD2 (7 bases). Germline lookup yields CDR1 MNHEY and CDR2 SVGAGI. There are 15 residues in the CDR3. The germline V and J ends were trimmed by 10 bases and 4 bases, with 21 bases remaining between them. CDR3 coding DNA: TGTGCCACCGCGGATGGGGGGGCATCGGCAGATACGCAGTATTTT. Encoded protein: CATADGGASADTQYF.

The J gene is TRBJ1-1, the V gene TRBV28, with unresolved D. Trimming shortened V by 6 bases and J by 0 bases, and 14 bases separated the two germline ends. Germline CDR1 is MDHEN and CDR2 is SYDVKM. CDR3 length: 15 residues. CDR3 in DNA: TGTGCCAGCAGACCATATTATGCGGTGAACACTGAAGCTTTCTTT. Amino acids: CASRPYYAVNTEAFF.

The CDR3 sequence is CASSINPQVPQHF. The CDR3 nucleotides are TGTGCCAGTAGTATAAATCCACAGGTGCCCCAGCATTTT. The rearrangement links TRBV19 to TRBJ1-5, with D perhaps matching TRBD1 (5 bases). There are 13 residues in the CDR3. Germline lookup yields CDR1 LNHDA and CDR2 SQIVND (reference sequence). With 2 bases removed from V and 9 bases from J, the gap between germline ends came to 11 bases.

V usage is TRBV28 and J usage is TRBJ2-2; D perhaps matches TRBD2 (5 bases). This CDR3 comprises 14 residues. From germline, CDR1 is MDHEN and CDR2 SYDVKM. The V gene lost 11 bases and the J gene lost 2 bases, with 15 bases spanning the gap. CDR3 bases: TGTGCCGGAACCGGGAACCTTAACACCGGGGAGCTGTTTTTT. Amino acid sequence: CAGTGNLNTGELFF.